This TCR beta chain was identified during a study of T-cell reconstitution after alpha-beta-depleted transplantation in children (dated by TCRdb to between 2015 and 2016). Describing the broader study: T-cell immune reconstitution after TCRalphabeta/CD19-depleted allogeneic hematopoietic cell transplantation in children was quantitatively tracked in the study by means of TCR repertoire profiling.

Including cysteine and phenylalanine, the CDR3 has 15 amino acids. Here the CDR3 DNA is all that survives: 45 bases in frame from base 1. V is pruned by 4 bases and J by 0 bases, leaving 2 bases of the junction without a gene match. Library generation was performed with PCR. Sequencing was carried out with an Illumina HiSeq 2500. To normalize quantification of the TCRbeta repertoire, the TCR libraries were built with molecular barcoding that relied on unique molecular identifiers. The raw public data were reprocessed by TCRdb itself: fastp quality trimming at Q25, MiXCR clonotype calling, in-frame beta chains only. Rows matching on CDR3 protein sequence are summarized as one entry with the most common DNA and genes. This sample holds 640,000 or so distinct CDR3 sequences; roughly 17% were observed only once. The ten most abundant clones make up 1.1% of the sample. This clonotype occurred many times. No antigen is known for it. No base qualities exist here, and no much larger clone lies one base off it.

The source of this sequence is a human donor who donated a stem cell graft to a child with acute myeloid leukemia. The V and J segments used are TRBV12-3 or TRBV12-4 and TRBJ2-2; 7 nucleotides in the junction match TRBD2. Material: PBMCs from the stem cell graft donor, obtained from the stem cell graft. The CDR3 corresponds to CASSSGLANTGELFF. The bases read TGTGCCAGCAGTTCAGGACTAGCGAACACCGGGGAGCTGTTTTTT.